Sequencing of this T cell receptor beta chain was carried out in a study of T cell responses to AZD1222 COVID-19 vaccine. Turning to this clone: Its target is not known.

General study results and limits: White British donors predominated, females outnumbered males, and clonal diversity was possibly underestimated.

This CDR3 contains 15 residues. Per germline, CDR1 KGHSH and CDR2 LQKENI. V dropped 5 bases and J dropped 7; count of bases not matched to a gene: 4. Method: immunoSEQ multiplex PCR; TCRdb's copy keeps in-frame clones and lacks some. The sample has some 130,000 clones; approximately 92% are singletons. The chain uses TRBV18 and TRBJ2-1; TRBD2 matches 14 bases. The receptor was isolated from an adult in good health. Sequencing was performed on peripheral blood, taken on day 0 of AZD1222 vaccination. CDR3 protein: CASSIGLAGGNEQFF. DNA of the CDR3: TGTGCCAGCTCAATAGGACTAGCGGGAGGTAATGAGCAGTTCTTC. Full variable domain (missing parts from reference TRBV18 and TRBJ2-1): NAGVMQNPRHLVRRRGQEARLRCSPMKGHSHVYWYRQLPEEGLKFMVYLQKENIIDESGMPKERFSAEFPKEGPSILRIQQVVRGDSAAYFCASSIGLAGGNEQFFGPGTRLTVL.